A selection of T cell receptor beta chains follows, all from one sample in a study of beta chain features in type 1 diabetes. Assay: immunoSEQ multiplex PCR; the TCRdb copy retains only in-frame clones and omits some. The top ten hold just over 0.015% of the sample, which has about 330,000 clones, more than 9.5% seen once. What was sequenced was naive CD4+ T cells from blood. The source of these receptors is a woman aged 30 to 39 in good health. The CDR3 runs from the conserved cysteine through the conserved F or W. The D gene is left open where the match is weak. Rows give clone size only sometimes, using once, few, many, or a class for an expanded clone.

NA	TRBD1	TRBV7-2	TRBJ1-1	TGTGCCAGCAGCGCCCCCGGGACAGGCAACACTGAAGCTTTCTTT	CASSAPGTGNTEAFF
few	NA	TRBV4-3	TRBJ2-1	TGCGCCAGCAGCCCTTCTGGGAGCTCCTACAATGAGCAGTTCTTC	CASSPSGSSYNEQFF
few	TRBD2	TRBV9	TRBJ2-3	TGTGCCAGCAGCCCAAGTCAAAGCGGGAGTAACACAGATACGCAGTATTTT	CASSPSQSGSNTDTQYF
NA	NA	TRBV4-3	TRBJ2-7	TGCGCCAGCAGCCAAGCTGCTACACTCCGTAGCCACGAGCAGTACTTC	CASSQAATLRSHEQYF
few	TRBD2	TRBV7-9	TRBJ2-7	TGTGCCTGGGAAGGGGAGGGATACGAGCAGTACTTC	CAWEGEGYEQYF
NA	NA	TRBV28	TRBJ2-1	TGTGCCAGCAGTCCCCCCACATACAATGAGCAGTTCTTC	CASSPPTYNEQFF
few	NA	TRBV19	TRBJ1-5	TGTGCCAGTAGCCTACGGCGGGCTAGCAATCAGCCCCAGCATTTT	CASSLRRASNQPQHF
few	NA	TRBV7-2	TRBJ2-7	TGTGCCAGCAGCACCGGGACTCTTGCCTCCTACGAGCAGTACTTC	CASSTGTLASYEQYF
NA	TRBD2	TRBV9	TRBJ2-1	TGTGCCAGCAGCGTAGCACTAGCGGTATACAATGAGCAGTTCTTC	CASSVALAVYNEQFF
few	NA	TRBV28	TRBJ1-2	TGTGCCAGCAGTTTTACAGATGGCTACACCTTC	CASSFTDGYTF
few	NA	TRBV29-1	TRBJ1-1	TGCAGCATTGAGTGGAGGGCCGGCACTGAAGCTTTCTTT	CSIEWRAGTEAFF
NA	NA	TRBV7-2	TRBJ2-2	TGTGCCAGCAGCTTAATGGCGGGGACGAACACCGGGGAGCTGTTTTTT	CASSLMAGTNTGELFF
few	TRBD1	TRBV18	TRBJ1-2	TGTGCCAGCTCAACCTTCGGACAGGGCAGCAGCTATGGCTACACCTTC	CASSTFGQGSSYGYTF
few	NA	TRBV28	TRBJ1-1	TGTGCCAGCAGTTTAACTCGCGGGGACACTGAAGCTTTCTTT	CASSLTRGDTEAFF
few	TRBD2	TRBV15	TRBJ2-1	TGTGCCACCAGCAGAGAAATATACCTTAGCGGGAGCTCCTACAATGAGCAGTTCTTC	CATSREIYLSGSSYNEQFF
few	NA	TRBV6-1	TRBJ2-2	TGTGCCAGCAGTGAACACGGGGTGAACACCGGGGAGCTGTTTTTT	CASSEHGVNTGELFF
few	TRBD1	TRBV10-3	TRBJ1-5	TGTGCCATCAGTGACCCCCGACAGGGAGGTCAGCCCCAGCATTTT	CAISDPRQGGQPQHF
few	NA	TRBV30	TRBJ2-7	TGTGCCTGGAGTGCCCCCAGGGGATCGAGGGAGCAGTACTTC	CAWSAPRGSREQYF
NA	NA	TRBV5-6	TRBJ2-1	TGTGCCAGCAGCTTGGCCCGCATACAGTTTGCGGGAAGCGAGTTCTTC	CASSLARIQFAGSEFF
few	TRBD1	TRBV29-1	TRBJ2-5	TGCAGCGCCTTCCGGGACAGCCCTTTGGAGACCCAGTACTTC	CSAFRDSPLETQYF
NA	TRBD2	TRBV7-8	TRBJ2-1	TGTGCCAGCAGAAAAGCGGGAGGGGTGAATGAGCAGTTCTTC	CASRKAGGVNEQFF
NA	TRBD1	TRBV7-2	TRBJ2-5	TGTGCCAGCAGCTCCTTTCGAACGACAGGGCCGGAGACCCAGTACTTC	CASSSFRTTGPETQYF
few	TRBD1	TRBV28	TRBJ1-5	TGTGCCAGCAGGGGGGGACGGGACAGGGTCAACAATCAGCCCCAGCATTTT	CASRGGRDRVNNQPQHF
NA	NA	TRBV29-1	TRBJ2-7	TGCAGCGGCCACTGGGGCCCTAGGCGCGAGCAGTACTTC	CSGHWGPRREQYF
NA	NA	TRBV27	TRBJ2-7	TGTGCCAGCAGTTTATCGTTGGGAGGCACCTACGAGCAGTACTTC	CASSLSLGGTYEQYF
few	TRBD2	TRBV5-4	TRBJ2-7	TGTGCCAGCAGCTTGGACGGAGCGGGGACCCCTCGGGAGCAGTACTTC	CASSLDGAGTPREQYF
NA	TRBD2	TRBV25-1	TRBJ2-1	TGTGCCAGCAGTGCCAGACTAGCGGGAGTCAAGGGAAAAGAGCAGTTCTTC	CASSARLAGVKGKEQFF
few	NA	TRBV6-1	TRBJ2-5	TGTGCCAGCAGTGAAGGAACCCCTACGGTTGTGTACTTC	CASSEGTPTVVYF
few	NA	TRBV7-3	TRBJ1-2	TGTGCCAGCAGCTCCCAACCGGGCCCTAGGGGAGGCTACACCTTC	CASSSQPGPRGGYTF
NA	NA	TRBV29-1	TRBJ1-2	TGCAGCGTTGGTCGGGGTAACTATGGCTACACCTTC	CSVGRGNYGYTF
few	NA	TRBV14	TRBJ2-5	TGTGCCAGCAGCCAATCGGGACTCCCCTGGGAGACCCAGTACTTC	CASSQSGLPWETQYF
NA	TRBD1	TRBV29-1	TRBJ2-5	TGCAGCGTTGGACAGGGGGTCTTAGAGACCCAGTACTTC	CSVGQGVLETQYF
few	NA	TRBV7-3	TRBJ2-2	TGTGCCAGCAGTCGGGGGGCCTACACCGGGGAGCTGTTTTTT	CASSRGAYTGELFF
few	TRBD2	TRBV5-1	TRBJ2-2	TGCGCCAGCAGCGCGACTAGCGGGATGAGTACCGGGGAGCTGTTTTTT	CASSATSGMSTGELFF